One sample yielded the 11 T cell receptor beta chains listed below, sequenced in a study of cytomegalovirus exposure and HLA in healthy donors. Vbeta (60) and Jbeta (13) primers were used in the PCR. Data came from immunoSEQ multiplex PCR; TCRdb stores just in-frame clones and leaves some out. The table for this sample gives more than 45,000 clones. What was sequenced was PBMCs. The receptors derive from a woman in her forties in good health and CMV-seronegative.

This sequence joins TRBV5-1 and TRBJ2-3; 9 nucleotides agree with TRBD1. Trimming cost V 4 bases and J 3 bases; bases outside gene matches: 6. Germline V gene lookup returns CDR1 SGHRS and CDR2 YFSETQ. This CDR3 has 15 amino acids. The CDR3 sequence is CASSGGQGVTDTQYF. In nucleotides, the CDR3 is TGCGCCAGCAGCGGGGGACAGGGCGTGACAGATACGCAGTATTTT.

The chain links TRBV4-2 to TRBJ1-3; 7 bases match TRBD1. V lost 0 bases and J lost 2; bases outside the gene matches: 1. The CDR3 sequence is 15 residues long. CDR1 LGHNA and CDR2 YNFKEQ come from the germline V gene. CDR3 DNA sequence: TGTGCCAGCAGCCAAGAACAGGGGACTGGAAACACCATATATTTT. Protein: CASSQEQGTGNTIYF.

This chain connects TRBV7-9 to TRBJ1-1; 7 bases are shared with TRBD1. The CDR3 has 13 amino acids. CDR1 is SEHNR and CDR2 is FQNEAQ in the germline V gene (reference sequence). Trimming took 4 bases from V and 4 from J; bases not matched to a gene: 3. The CDR3 loop reads CASSSRTGTEAFF. The CDR3 nucleotides read TGTGCCAGCAGCTCCCGGACAGGCACTGAAGCTTTCTTT.

The chain is built from TRBV27 and TRBJ2-7; D gene unclear. Trimming took 4 bases from V and 0 from J, leaving 10 bases between them. Germline values: CDR1 MNHEY, CDR2 SMNVEV (reference sequence). The CDR3 has 14 residues. CDR3 DNA: TGTGCCAGCAGTTCCCTCCCGAGCTCCTACGAGCAGTACTTC. Amino acid sequence: CASSSLPSSYEQYF.

CDR3 bases: TGTGCCAGCTCCTACACAGATACGCAGTATTTT. It yields the protein CASSYTDTQYF. The chain combines TRBV18 with TRBJ2-3; no clear D. CDR1 is KGHSH and CDR2 is LQKENI in the germline V gene. Trimming removed 6 bases from V and 2 bases from J, with 3 bases in between. CDR3 length: 11 residues.

The CDR3 protein is CAIRGGIDTEAFF. The DNA for the CDR3 is TGTGCCATTCGGGGGGGGATTGACACTGAAGCTTTCTTT. J is TRBJ1-1 and V is TRBV10-3; perhaps TRBD1 as D (5 bases). Germline assignment: CDR1 ENHRY and CDR2 SYGVKD. V was clipped by 9 bases and J by 3 bases, with 14 bases between them. The length of the CDR3 is 13 residues.

The V and J genes are TRBV6-1 and TRBJ2-1, with 10 bases fitting TRBD1. Germline loops: CDR1 MNHNS, CDR2 SASEGT. With 2 bases clipped from V and 6 bases from J, the junction kept 13 bases outside the gene matches. The CDR3 is 18 amino acids. The CDR3: CASSEQPSGTGAGNEQFF. In DNA form, the CDR3 reads TGTGCCAGCAGTGAACAACCGTCCGGGACAGGGGCCGGCAATGAGCAGTTCTTC.

This clone is medium-sized (0.01 to 0.1%) by frequency. CDR3 nucleotides: TGTGCCAGCATGGGGACAGGCACTGAAGCTTTCTTT. Protein product: CASMGTGTEAFF. The chain couples TRBV2 to TRBJ1-1; 8 nucleotides match TRBD1. V was pared by 7 bases and J by 4 bases, with 2 bases of the junction left unmatched. The CDR3 runs to 12 residues. Germline CDR1 and CDR2: SNHLY and FYNNEI.

The V call is TRBV19, the J call TRBJ2-3; 8 nucleotides agree with TRBD2. The CDR3 runs 14 residues. The trim removed 0 bases at V and 4 bases at J, leaving 0 bases unmatched. Germline V CDR1 and CDR2: LNHDA, SQIVND (reference sequence). For the CDR3, the DNA is TGTGCCAGTAGTATAGAACTAGCGGCAGATACGCAGTATTTT. It translates to CASSIELAADTQYF.

The chain links TRBV27 to TRBJ1-2; 9 bases agree with TRBD1. The germline CDR1 and CDR2 sequences are MNHEY and SMNVEV (reference sequence). The junction had 6 bases not matched to a gene; V was cut back by 3 bases and J by 10 bases. This CDR3 has 13 residues. CDR3 sequence reads: CASSFMGTGFYTF. In DNA form, the CDR3 reads TGTGCCAGCAGTTTCATGGGGACAGGGTTCTACACCTTC.

The CDR3 bases are TGTGCCAGCAGCGACAGGGCCTACGAGCAGTACTTC. It codes for CASSDRAYEQYF. The chain links TRBV5-6 to TRBJ2-7; 7 bases fit TRBD1. Germline-derived CDR1 and CDR2 are SGHDT and YYEEEE. The CDR3 consists of 12 residues. V lost 4 bases, J lost 2 bases, and 0 bases stayed unmatched. Variable domain in full (rest from reference TRBV5-6 and TRBJ2-7): DAGVTQSPTHLIKTRGQQVTLRCSPKSGHDTVSWYQQALGQGPQFIFQYYEEEERQRGNFPDRFSGHQFPNYSSELNVNALLLGDSALYLCASSDRAYEQYFGPGTRLTVT.